This note documents a single T cell receptor (beta chain) sequence. Its antigen is unidentified. The CDR3 runs 13 residues. V lost 7 bases and J 6 bases, leaving 13 bases between the germline ends. This specimen belongs to a study of T-cell reconstitution after alpha-beta-depleted transplantation in children. For TCRbeta, the library was prepared with unique molecular identifiers. From the PCR reads, TCRdb called clonotypes with MiXCR, one entry per CDR3 protein. Altogether 700,000 to 850,000 distinct CDR3 sequences are present, 16% being singletons, with the ten largest covering 5%. Study findings and constraints: At day 60, the high TCRbeta diversity found in some patients originated from recipient T cells and thymic progenitors that had survived.

The rearrangement links TRBV12-3 or TRBV12-4 to TRBJ1-5; maybe TRBD1 (6 bases). This clonotype originated in a male patient under 18 who had a stem cell transplant for acute lymphoblastic leukemia, so the T cells may come from the graft donor. The specimen comprised PBMCs, mostly from graft donor cells, sampled 360 days after TCRalphabeta/CD19-depleted stem cell transplant. The CDR3 nucleotides read TGTGCCAGCACCCGTGGACAGTCTCAGCCCCAGCATTTT. This sequence encodes CASTRGQSQPQHF.